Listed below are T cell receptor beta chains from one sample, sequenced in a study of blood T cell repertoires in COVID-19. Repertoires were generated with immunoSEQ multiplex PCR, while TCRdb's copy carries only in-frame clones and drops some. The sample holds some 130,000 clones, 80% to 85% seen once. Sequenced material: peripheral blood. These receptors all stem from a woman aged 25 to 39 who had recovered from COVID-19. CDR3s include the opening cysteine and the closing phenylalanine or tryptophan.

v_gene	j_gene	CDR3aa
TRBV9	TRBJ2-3	CASSVETGGTDTQYF
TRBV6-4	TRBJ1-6	CASRTGPNNHLERDSPLHF
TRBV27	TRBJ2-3	CASSLSRLPTDTQYF
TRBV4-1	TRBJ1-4	CASSQGTGPHEKLFF
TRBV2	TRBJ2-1	CASREASGGYNEQFF
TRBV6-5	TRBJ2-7	CASRRGQGGYEQYF
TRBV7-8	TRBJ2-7	CASSLVSAFSGPSGEQYF
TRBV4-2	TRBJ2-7	CASSQATGVSSPYEQYF
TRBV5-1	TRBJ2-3	CASSQRQGTDTQYF
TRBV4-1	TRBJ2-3	CASSQGPGQSSTDTQYF
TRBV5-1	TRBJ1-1	CASSLGTGKTEAFF
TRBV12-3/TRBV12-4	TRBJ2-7	CASSLSGSYEQYF
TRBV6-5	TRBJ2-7	CASSRPTSSYEQYF
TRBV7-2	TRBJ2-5	CASITGGSGAQETQYF
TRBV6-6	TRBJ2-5	CASSRYIRLAEETQYF
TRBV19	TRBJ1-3	CASSIVGAGNTIYF
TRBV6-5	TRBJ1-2	CASRQGVLSNYGYTF
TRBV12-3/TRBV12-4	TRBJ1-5	CASSSGHQPQHF
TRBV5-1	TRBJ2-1	CASSLGAGFGSYNEQFF
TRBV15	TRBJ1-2	CATSSGGGKNYGYTF
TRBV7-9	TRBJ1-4	CASTQGQGFWSEKLFF
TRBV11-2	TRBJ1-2	CASSLGPRNGYTF
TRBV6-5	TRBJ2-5	CASSKNGGAQETQYF
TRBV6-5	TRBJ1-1	CASCRDRASTEAFF
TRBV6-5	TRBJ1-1	CASSFNRELNTEAFF
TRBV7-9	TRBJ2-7	CASSLSSYEQYF
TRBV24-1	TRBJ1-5	CATSDSREGNQPQHF
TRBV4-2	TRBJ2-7	CASSQEGYRPVDSEQYF
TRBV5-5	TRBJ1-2	CASSFGTATDGYTF
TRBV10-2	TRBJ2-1	CASSVLADNEQFF
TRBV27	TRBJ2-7	CASSPLLGTSGRAFPYEQYF
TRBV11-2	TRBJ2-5	CASSQFILIEQGSGETQYF
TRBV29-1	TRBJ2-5	CSVELVRGTETQYF
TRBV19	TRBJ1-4	CASCRRGPGGNEKLFF
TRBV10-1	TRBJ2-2	CASSETGNPHTGELFF
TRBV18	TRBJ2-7	CASSPRQGSFDEQYF
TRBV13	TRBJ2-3	CASSLRRLQDTQYF
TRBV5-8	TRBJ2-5	CTSSLARGGLETQYF
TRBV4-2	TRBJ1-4	CASSPAGTGGEKLFF
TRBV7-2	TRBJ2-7	CASSPSGAPSYEQYF
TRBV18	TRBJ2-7	CASSPAGYEQYF
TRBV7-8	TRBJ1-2	CASSSPRGQGPVSGGYTF
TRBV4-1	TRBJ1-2	CASSQGTDNYGYTF
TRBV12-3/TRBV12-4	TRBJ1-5	CASSLTANQPQHF
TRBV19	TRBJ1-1	CASQMNTEAFF
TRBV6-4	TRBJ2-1	CASSDEQGSHNEQFF
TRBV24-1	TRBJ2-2	CATSDPLRGGTGELFF
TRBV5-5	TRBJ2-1	CASSLESPVEQFF
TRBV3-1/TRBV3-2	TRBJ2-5	CASSQDYTSGGGPWETQYF
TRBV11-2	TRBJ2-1	CASSWQRSGGNNEQFF
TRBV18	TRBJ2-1	CASSPPRAGSYNEQFF
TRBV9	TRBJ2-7	CASSGGGQGAYEQYF
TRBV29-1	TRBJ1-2	CSVPVGGGYTF
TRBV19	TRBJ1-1	CASSIALTSNTEAFF
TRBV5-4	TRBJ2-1	CASSFQDSYNEQFF
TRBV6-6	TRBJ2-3	CASSYGTGSADTQYF
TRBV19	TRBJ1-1	CASSVSGNTEAFF
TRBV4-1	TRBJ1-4	CASSPVGQGVEKLFF
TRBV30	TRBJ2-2	CAWSGGQRNTGELFF